This T cell receptor (beta chain) is from a study of shared clonotypes between healthy human individuals. Germline lookup yields CDR1 SEHNR and CDR2 FQNEAQ (reference sequence). The CDR3 has 14 amino acids. V lost 5 bases and J 0 bases, leaving 10 bases between the germline ends. Naive CD8 cells were CD45RO-negative, positively selected for CCR7, excluding terminally differentiated effector memory CD45RA+ cells. The study ran the assay at deep level. The repertoire was sequenced with immunoSEQ multiplex PCR; TCRdb's copy has only in-frame clones and lacks some. This sample has fewer than 1 million clones, with roughly 96% found just once.

The gene calls are TRBV7-9 and TRBJ1-1; unclear D gene. Sequences were obtained from naive CD8+ T cells sorted from blood. The sequence came from a young man in good health. The CDR3 DNA reads as TGTGCCAGCAGCCTATGGGCGCTGAACACTGAAGCTTTCTTT. It codes for CASSLWALNTEAFF.